Listed here are 17 T cell receptor beta chains from one sample, sequenced in a study of blood T cell repertoires in COVID-19. The protocol was immunoSEQ multiplex PCR, while the TCRdb copy is restricted to in-frame clones and leaves out a portion. The data show around 320,000 clones, more than 85% seen once. Sequencing was done on a sample of PBMCs or T cells enriched from blood (not recorded which). These receptors were obtained from a woman aged 25 to 39 who had been exposed to COVID-19.

The rearrangement uses TRBV6-5 and TRBJ1-5, with 10 bases lining up with TRBD1. CDR3 length equals 15 residues. V was clipped by 0 bases and J by 9 bases; unmatched bases: 5. Germline CDR1 and CDR2: MNHEY and SVGAGI. CDR3 residues: CASSYSRTGGPPQHF. In DNA form, the CDR3 reads TGTGCCAGCAGTTACTCCAGGACAGGGGGTCCGCCCCAGCATTTT.

J is TRBJ1-1 and V is TRBV23-1; D is perhaps TRBD1 (5 bases). TRBV23-1 is placed among ORFs of uncertain function. The CDR3 consists of 17 residues. V was shortened by 6 bases and J by 0 bases, with 20 bases between the two germline ends. The CDR3 DNA reads TGCGCCAGCAGGGGGCAAGGAGCTAAGACCCTGAACACTGAAGCTTTCTTT. It specifies CASRGQGAKTLNTEAFF.

The rearrangement uses TRBV7-2 and TRBJ1-1; TRBD1 agrees at 9 bases. CDR1 is SGHTA and CDR2 is FQGNSA in the germline V gene. The ends lost 5 bases at V and 7 bases at J; junction bases unmatched: 8. This CDR3 region has 14 residues. As DNA, the CDR3 is TGTGCCAGCAGCACAACAGGGGGCGAGGGTGAAGCTTTCTTT. Protein product: CASSTTGGEGEAFF.

The chain links TRBV27 to TRBJ2-5, with 9 bases matching TRBD1. Looked up from germline, CDR1 is MNHEY and CDR2 is SMNVEV (reference sequence). The ends lost 6 bases at V and 7 bases at J; junction bases unmatched: 9. The CDR3 runs 14 residues. CDR3 nucleotides: TGTGCCAGCAGCCTGGGACAGGGATGGGTGACCCAGTACTTC. This gives the protein CASSLGQGWVTQYF.

This clone was recorded a few times. The chain couples TRBV5-5 to TRBJ1-1; no definite D call. This CDR3 has 14 residues. The germline gives CDR1 SGHKS, CDR2 YYEKEE (reference sequence). V was cut by 2 bases and J by 3 bases, with 11 bases left in between. This chain's CDR3 is CASSFAYRDTEAFF. Here the CDR3 DNA reads TGTGCCAGCAGCTTTGCTTACCGGGACACTGAAGCTTTCTTT.

Concerning this clone: The sample has other DNA sequences that encode this CDR3 too. The CDR3 loop reads CASSLQGYEQYF. Here the CDR3 DNA reads TGCGCCAGCAGCTTACAGGGGTACGAGCAGTACTTC. The chain combines TRBV5-1 with TRBJ2-7; 7 bases agree with TRBD1. J lost 4 bases, V lost 2 bases, and 0 bases had no gene match. Germline assignment: CDR1 SGHRS and CDR2 YFSETQ. This CDR3 region has 12 residues.

V usage is TRBV6-5 and J usage is TRBJ2-7; maybe TRBD2 (6 bases). Germline CDR1 and CDR2: MNHEY and SVGAGI. Trimming pared 0 bases from V and 3 bases from J, leaving 9 bases between. This CDR3 comprises 14 residues. The CDR3, as DNA: TGTGCCAGCAGTTACTCGGCGGGGAGCTACGAGCAGTACTTC. This translates into CASSYSAGSYEQYF.

This rearrangement joins TRBV6-5 to TRBJ1-2; 7 bases match TRBD1. V shed 6 bases, J shed 8 bases, and the junction held 12 bases outside the gene matches. The CDR3 runs to 14 residues. The germline V gene encodes CDR1 MNHEY and CDR2 SVGAGI. CDR3 amino acids: CASRSDREYRGYTF. In DNA form, the CDR3 reads TGTGCCAGCAGGTCCGACAGGGAATATCGGGGCTACACCTTC.

This clone was seen a few times. The chain employs TRBV5-4 and TRBJ2-7; 10 bases line up with TRBD2. The CDR3 totals 14 residues. The V gene end was trimmed by 2 bases and the J gene end by 4 bases; junction bases not matched to a gene: 3. Germline CDR1 reads SGHNT; CDR2 reads YYREEE (reference sequence). The CDR3 protein is CASSLAGGLYEQYF. The CDR3 DNA reads TGTGCCAGCAGCTTAGCGGGGGGGCTGTACGAGCAGTACTTC. The variable domain in full, with the rest retrieved from reference TRBV5-4 and TRBJ2-7, is ETGVTQSPTHLIKTRGQQVTLRCSSQSGHNTVSWYQQALGQGPQFIFQYYREEENGRGNFPPRFSGLQFPNYSSELNVNALELDDSALYLCASSLAGGLYEQYFGPGTRLTVT.

The V gene is TRBV10-3, the J gene TRBJ2-2; 8 positions agree with TRBD2. The V and J ends lost 6 bases and 7 bases, in that order; junction bases with no gene match: 4. The CDR3 extends over 13 amino acids. Germline assignment: CDR1 ENHRY and CDR2 SYGVKD. The CDR3 DNA sequence: TGTGCCATCAGCGGGGGGGCTGACGGGGAGCTGTTTTTT. Residues: CAISGGADGELFF.

The chain recombines TRBV7-9 with TRBJ1-2; no reliable D call. The CDR3 is 13 residues long. Germline V gene data show CDR1 as SEHNR and CDR2 as FQNEAQ (reference sequence). Trimming removed 2 bases from V and 7 bases from J, with 11 bases in between. The CDR3, as DNA: TGTGCCAGCAGCTTACTGGGGAGGAGTGGCTACACCTTC. Protein sequence: CASSLLGRSGYTF.

This chain joins TRBV19 and TRBJ1-2; 10 nucleotides match TRBD1. CDR1 and CDR2 from the germline V gene are LNHDA and SQIVND (reference sequence). V was pared by 7 bases and J by 4 bases, with 6 bases of the junction left unmatched. This CDR3 is built from 14 residues. The CDR3 sequence is CASTLGDRGYGYTF. The DNA for the CDR3 is TGTGCCAGTACCCTTGGGGACAGGGGCTATGGCTACACCTTC. The full variable domain, with the rest looked up from reference TRBV19 and TRBJ1-2, is DGGITQSPKYLFRKEGQNVTLSCEQNLNHDAMYWYRQDPGQGLRLIYYSQIVNDFQKGDIAEGYSVSREKKESFPLTVTSAQKNPTAFYLCASTLGDRGYGYTFGSGTRLTVV.

V is TRBV18 and J is TRBJ1-2; weak D call: TRBD1 (6 bases). Trimming took 2 bases from V and 7 from J, leaving 14 bases between them. Per the germline V gene, CDR1 is KGHSH and CDR2 is LQKENI. CDR3 size: 14 residues. The CDR3: CASSPETGSGGYTF. CDR3 nucleotides: TGTGCCAGCTCACCAGAGACAGGTTCGGGTGGCTACACCTTC. Based on the CDR3 plus reference TRBV18 and TRBJ1-2, the full variable domain is NAGVMQNPRHLVRRRGQEARLRCSPMKGHSHVYWYRQLPEEGLKFMVYLQKENIIDESGMPKERFSAEFPKEGPSILRIQQVVRGDSAAYFCASSPETGSGGYTFGSGTRLTVV.

The J gene is TRBJ1-1, the V gene TRBV3-1 (or the pseudogene TRBV3-2), with a weak D call TRBD1 (5 bases). The length of the CDR3 is 13 residues. Germline V gene lookup returns CDR1 LGHDT and CDR2 YNNKEL (reference sequence). Deletions cut 5 bases from V and 3 bases from J, with 10 bases between. The CDR3 here is CASSYYRYTEAFF. DNA of the CDR3: TGTGCCAGCAGCTATTACAGGTACACTGAAGCTTTCTTT.

CDR3 sequence (DNA): TGTGCCAGCAGTTCCTATTTTCTCCTCCGGGAATATAGCAATCAGCCCCAGCATTTT. Translation: CASSSYFLLREYSNQPQHF. The J gene is TRBJ1-5, the V gene TRBV28, with D uncertain. Deletions cut 4 bases from V and 0 bases from J, with 22 bases between. Germline lookup yields CDR1 MDHEN and CDR2 SYDVKM. The CDR3 is 19 amino acids.

V usage is TRBV18 and J usage is TRBJ1-1; 7 bases match TRBD1. J was trimmed by 4 bases and V by 5 bases; bases with no gene match: 7. In germline, CDR1 is KGHSH, CDR2 LQKENI. This CDR3 region has 14 residues. CDR3 amino acids: CASSMGQSSTEAFF. CDR3 nucleotide sequence: TGTGCCAGCTCAATGGGACAGTCGTCCACTGAAGCTTTCTTT. The entire variable domain, with the rest obtained from reference TRBV18 and TRBJ1-1, is as follows: NAGVMQNPRHLVRRRGQEARLRCSPMKGHSHVYWYRQLPEEGLKFMVYLQKENIIDESGMPKERFSAEFPKEGPSILRIQQVVRGDSAAYFCASSMGQSSTEAFFGQGTRLTVV.

CDR3 region: CASPGEGGSTNEKLFF. CDR3 in DNA: TGCGCCAGCCCCGGGGAGGGTGGTTCAACTAATGAAAAACTGTTTTTT. V is TRBV5-1 and J is TRBJ1-4; D not certain. With 7 bases removed from V and 0 bases from J, the gap between germline ends came to 16 bases. In germline, CDR1 is SGHRS, CDR2 YFSETQ. The CDR3 consists of 16 residues.